The 13 T cell receptor beta chains below were found in one sample sequenced in a study of blood T cell repertoires in COVID-19. Assay: immunoSEQ multiplex PCR; the TCRdb copy retains only in-frame clones and omits some. The table shows around 120,000 clones, with around 90% occurring only once. Sequences were obtained from peripheral blood. These receptor sequences come from a human donor in a cohort sampled during active COVID-19.

A few counts support this clone. The sample contains more than one DNA sequence encoding this CDR3. V usage is TRBV27 and J usage is TRBJ1-5; a weak D match, TRBD1 (6 bases). V dropped 2 bases and J dropped 4 bases, with 9 bases sitting between them. Germline CDR1 is MNHEY and CDR2 is SMNVEV (reference sequence). The CDR3 contains 14 residues. The CDR3 nucleotides read TGTGCCAGCAGTTTAGTACAGGGAAATCAGCCCCAGCATTTT. As protein: CASSLVQGNQPQHF.

The chain recombines TRBV6-4 with TRBJ2-1, with TRBD1 matching over 7 bases. CDR1 is MRHNA, CDR2 SNTAGT, per germline. V shed 5 bases and J 4 bases; nucleotides not matched to a gene: 5. The CDR3 has 14 amino acids. CDR3 sequence (DNA): TGTGCCAGCAGTTCTACAGGGGAGTACAATGAGCAGTTCTTC. This codes for CASSSTGEYNEQFF.

The chain is built from TRBV21-1 and TRBJ1-1; the table's D call, TRBD1, has no DNA check behind it. TRBV21-1 is a pseudogene locus. The CDR3 spans 14 residues. The CDR3 spells CASKTGTMNTEAFF. CDR3 nucleotides: TGTGCCAGCAAGACAGGTACCATGAACACTGAAGCTTTCTTT.

This chain joins TRBV4-1 and TRBJ2-5; 8 bases map to TRBD1. The CDR3 sequence is 16 residues long. Germline V gene lookup returns CDR1 MGHRA and CDR2 YSYEKL. J was trimmed by 4 bases and V by 1 base; bases with no gene match: 8. The CDR3 spells CASSQAPGDRGETQYF. CDR3 DNA: TGCGCCAGCAGCCAAGCACCCGGAGACAGGGGAGAGACCCAGTACTTC.

The chain has TRBV25-1 and TRBJ2-3; TRBD1 matches 7 bases. The V gene's germline CDR1 is MGHDK and CDR2 SYGVNS. The J segment lost 6 bases and the V segment lost 4 bases, leaving 10 bases of the junction unmatched. The CDR3 length is 15 residues. The CDR3 is CASSAYRGDIDTQYF. CDR3 bases: TGTGCCAGCAGTGCCTACAGGGGTGACATTGATACGCAGTATTTT.

V usage is TRBV5-1 and J usage is TRBJ1-4, with D unclear. Germline-derived CDR1 and CDR2 are SGHRS and YFSETQ. Trimming removed 3 bases from V and 4 bases from J, with 13 bases in between. CDR3 length: 15 residues. The CDR3 reads CASSSLQYDNEKLFF. The CDR3 DNA follows: TGCGCCAGCAGCTCCCTACAGTACGATAATGAAAAACTGTTTTTT.

The chain couples TRBV2 to TRBJ1-1; TRBD1 is a possible D gene (6 bases). CDR3 length: 15 amino acids. Trimming left V 6 bases short and J 1 base short, with 15 bases between. CDR1 and CDR2 from the germline V gene are SNHLY and FYNNEI. The CDR3: CASRTLGQWNTEAFF. The CDR3 DNA is TGTGCCAGCAGGACCCTGGGACAATGGAACACTGAAGCTTTCTTT.

This rearrangement joins TRBV19 to TRBJ2-7, with 13 bases matching TRBD2. V lost 5 bases to trimming and J lost 3 bases; unmatched junction nucleotides: 7. This CDR3 is 16 amino acids long. Germline-derived CDR1 and CDR2 are LNHDA and SQIVND (reference sequence). The CDR3 is CASSGGTSGMVYEQYF. The CDR3 DNA reads as TGTGCCAGTAGTGGGGGGACTAGCGGGATGGTCTACGAGCAGTACTTC. Filled out from reference TRBV19 and TRBJ2-7, the complete variable domain reads DGGITQSPKYLFRKEGQNVTLSCEQNLNHDAMYWYRQDPGQGLRLIYYSQIVNDFQKGDIAEGYSVSREKKESFPLTVTSAQKNPTAFYLCASSGGTSGMVYEQYFGPGTRLTVT.

The chain has TRBV4-2 and TRBJ2-2; the match to TRBD2 covers 8 bases. This CDR3 region has 14 residues. V trimming: 2 bases; J trimming: 5 bases; junction bases outside the gene matches: 1. The V gene's germline CDR1 is LGHNA and CDR2 YNFKEQ. CDR3 sequence (DNA): TGTGCCAGCAGCCAACCGGGAGGGACCGGGGAGCTGTTTTTT. Translating it yields CASSQPGGTGELFF.

This chain joins TRBV29-1 and TRBJ2-3; 11 bases map to TRBD2. Per the germline V gene, CDR1 is SQVTM and CDR2 is ANQGSEA. There are 15 residues in the CDR3. The V gene end was trimmed by 5 bases and the J gene end by 2 bases; junction bases not matched to a gene: 6. The CDR3 bases are TGCAGCGTTTTGGGGACTAGCGGAGTCACAGATACGCAGTATTTT. Translation gives CSVLGTSGVTDTQYF.

V and J are TRBV6-1 and TRBJ2-7; 11 bases are shared with TRBD2. Germline V gene data show CDR1 as MNHNS and CDR2 as SASEGT. After removal of 3 bases from V and 3 bases from J, the junction contained 4 bases not matched to a gene. The CDR3 contains 15 residues. The CDR3 protein is CASSDRLAGGYEQYF. The DNA for the CDR3 is TGTGCCAGCAGTGATCGTCTAGCGGGAGGCTACGAGCAGTACTTC.

The gene calls are TRBV6-5 and TRBJ2-1; D might be TRBD2 (5 bases). This CDR3 comprises 15 residues. CDR1 is MNHEY and CDR2 is SVGAGI in the germline V gene. V dropped 10 bases and J dropped 1 base, with 17 bases sitting between them. CDR3 nucleotides: TGTGCCACCTTAGGAGGCGGCTTGTCCTACAATGAGCAGTTCTTC. Its protein product is CATLGGGLSYNEQFF.

About this clone: Other DNA sequences in the sample encode the same CDR3. The chain is built from TRBV7-9 and TRBJ1-3; D call uncertain. Germline lookup yields CDR1 SEHNR and CDR2 FQNEAQ (reference sequence). The CDR3 spans 13 residues. The V and J ends lost 3 bases and 4 bases respectively, with 7 bases between them. CDR3 residues: CASSLREGNTIYF. CDR3 bases: TGTGCCAGCAGCTTGAGGGAAGGAAACACCATATATTTT.